The entry that follows covers one T cell receptor (beta chain) sequence. Its antigen is unidentified. On sorted subsets, replicate PCRs used about 180 ng DNA, or tens of thousands of T cell genomes. TCRdb's table, derived via immunoSEQ multiplex PCR, lists solely in-frame clones and lacks some. The sample lists 650,000 to 750,000 clones; less than 80% were seen once. Looked up from germline, CDR1 is MGHRA and CDR2 is YSYEKL. After removal of 3 bases from V and 4 bases from J, the junction contained 3 bases not matched to a gene. The CDR3 is 14 amino acids. The sample originates from a study of shared clonotypes between healthy human individuals. Study background: Per-donor plates numbered three CD4 naive, three CD4 memory, two CD8 naive and one CD8 memory. The study, taken as a whole, reports: Generally, naive subsets (rather than memory subsets) showed larger estimated richness.

The chain joins TRBV4-1 to TRBJ2-1; 7 positions match TRBD1. The sequence was collected from a woman aged 25 to 39 in good health. Input material: memory CD4+ T cells sorted from blood. Described subset: CD45RA-negative fraction. CDR3 sequence: CASSQRGPYNEQFF. As DNA, the CDR3 is TGCGCCAGCAGCCAGAGGGGGCCATACAATGAGCAGTTCTTC.